The present T cell receptor beta chain was sequenced within a study of beta chain features in type 1 diabetes (dated by TCRdb to 2016 to 2018). Concerning the study at large: Mean age, gender distribution, total cell number and subset yield did not differ between patients and healthy donors. A total of 85 million to 140 million sorted cells were examined across all samples, and a strong correlation was observed between cell number per subset and RNA yield. The study compared the TCRB repertoires of sorted circulating CD4+ T cell subsets in recently diagnosed type 1 diabetes patients with those in matched healthy donors. Naive and central memory subsets were obtained from all 30 or so donors, but regulatory and stem cell-like memory subsets were isolated from only 8 patients and about 8 healthy donors.

Spanning cysteine to phenylalanine, the CDR3 consists of 18 amino acids. Just the 54-base CDR3 DNA is kept, in frame starting at base 1. Trimmed from V: 0 bases; trimmed from J: 2 bases; junction bases lacking a gene match: 6. The germline V gene (reference sequence) yields MNHEY for CDR1 and SMNVEV for CDR2. All of the isolated RNA was reverse transcribed with the High Capacity cDNA Reverse Transcription Kit, so expressed TCRB transcripts were sequenced. Deep immunoSEQ sequencing was performed on naive, central memory and regulatory T cell samples, with an average of roughly 3.6 million total reads per sample. Sorted cells were lysed in RLT buffer, and RNA was extracted using DNase-treated RNeasy Micro or Mini kits according to cell number. To prevent cross-contamination, every cell subset was processed on its own, while patient and healthy donor samples were processed together. TCRB sequences were amplified from cDNA with the immunoSEQ multiplex PCR, producing 87-bp fragments spanning the CDR3 region. Sequencing of the amplicons was done on the Illumina HiSeq platform. Under the source paper's analysis protocol: PCR bias was corrected computationally using synthetic template baselines, and reads within Hamming distance 2 were collapsed, with unmergeable singletons discarded. Reads were aligned against IMGT to assign V, D and J genes, CDR3 length and insertions or deletions at six rearrangement sites. Within each subset, clonotype counts were normalized to sorted cell number, and only after that were true diversity and Gini coefficients computed with the tcR R package. Repertoire sharing was quantified using the overlap coefficient calculated on TCRB nucleotide sequences. Out-of-frame TCRB sequences from naive cells were analyzed as a proxy for the pre-selection repertoire. Sourced from immuneACCESS, this table was stored by TCRdb with only in-frame sequences that have V and J called. A share of the clones is absent; for the studies checked, an unresolved V gene accounts for under half, and the remainder has no known explanation. V and J calls and clone size are given by that table; D and trimming were obtained from the DNA. The sample contains hundreds of thousands of clones, roughly a sixth of them found a single time. The ten top clones hold 0.07% to 0.095% of the sample.

Here is what the overall study found, with its caveats: Only small numbers of individuals were included in the HLA sub-analyses, which left unresolved whether HLA type had any influence on TCRB rearrangement. Type 1 diabetes patients showed a moderate but significant shortening of TCRB CDR3 length in all four CD4+ subsets. Because cDNA rather than genomic DNA was sequenced, highly expressing activated cells could have been over-represented, although no difference in activation and CD3 levels was found between groups. The naive, central memory and regulatory TCRB repertoires appeared to resemble one another more closely among patients than among healthy donors. At VDJ recombination sites, type 1 diabetes patients had fewer insertions and more deleted nucleotides, which implies abnormalities in thymic rearrangement. PCR might favor shorter templates, but patient and control samples were amplified and corrected together, so any skew would affect both groups equally.

From each donor, a single peripheral blood sample of 100 to 150 mL on average was drawn into heparinised tubes. A BD FACSAria II and a panel including CD45RO, CCR7, CD25, CD127, CD95 and CD27 were used to sort naive, central memory, regulatory and stem cell-like memory CD4+ T cells. Purity was above 98% for every sorted population. PBMCs were separated immediately by Lymphoprep density gradient centrifugation and were stained directly, without being cultured. Samples were stained and sorted in pairs, with one healthy donor and one patient per experiment, so that batch effects were minimized. To note about this clone: It lacks a known antigen. Base qualities were left out, and no much larger clone turns up one base away.

The specimen sequenced was naive CD4+ T cells from blood. The cell subset or site label, as the study defines it: true naive CD4+ T cells. This TCR was sampled from a young man in good health. The chain is encoded by TRBV27 joined to TRBJ2-3; a stretch of 12 junction bases matches TRBD2. The CDR3 reads as follows: CASSLSSGLAGYTDTQYF. In nucleotides, the sequence is TGTGCCAGCAGTTTATCCTCTGGACTAGCGGGATACACAGATACGCAGTATTTT.